What follows describes a single T cell receptor (beta chain). This sample is drawn from a study of blood T cells in healthy people across ages. A J-beta primer mix and a sample-barcoded 5' primer were used in a second PCR of roughly 7 to 12 cycles. MiXCR, run by TCRdb on the 5' RACE reads, gives a single entry per CDR3 protein. This sample carries about 1,600,000 distinct CDR3 sequences, roughly 40% of them seen once, and the ten largest clones take roughly 8.2%. The V gene's germline CDR1 is SEHNR and CDR2 FQNEAQ (reference sequence). This CDR3 spans 15 amino acids. V dropped 6 bases and J dropped 2 bases, with 14 bases sitting between them.

V is TRBV7-9 and J is TRBJ2-1; D might be TRBD1 or TRBD2, each matching 5 bases. The TCR originated in a woman aged 18 to 35 in good health. The specimen was blood. DNA for the CDR3: TGTGCCAGCAGACACGGGACCCCAGCCTACAATGAGCAGTTCTTC. Protein sequence: CASRHGTPAYNEQFF.